This T cell receptor (beta chain) stems from a study of T cells after yellow fever vaccination. The CDR3 length is 12 residues. Trimming pared 5 bases from V and 4 bases from J, leaving 5 bases between. MiXCR, applied by TCRdb to the 5' RACE reads, yields one record per CDR3 protein. Of roughly 310,000 distinct CDR3 sequences in the sample, 7.5% to 9% were seen once. This clonotype was seen at least ten times. This chain links TRBV12-3 or TRBV12-4 with TRBJ2-2; no clear D gene. This receptor was taken from a man in his late teens or twenties who received the YFV17D yellow fever vaccine. The sample consisted of PBMCs, taken on the day of the first yellow fever vaccination. CDR3 amino acids: CASSPLTGELFF. Written as DNA, the CDR3 is TGTGCCAGCAGTCCACTCACCGGGGAGCTGTTTTTT.